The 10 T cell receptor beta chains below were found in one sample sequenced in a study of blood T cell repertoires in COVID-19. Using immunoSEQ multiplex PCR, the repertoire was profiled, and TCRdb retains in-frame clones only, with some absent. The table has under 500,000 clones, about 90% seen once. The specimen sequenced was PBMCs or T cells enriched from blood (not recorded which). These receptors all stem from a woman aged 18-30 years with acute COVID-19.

CDR3 sequence: CASSYFWGGETQYF. The CDR3, as DNA: TGTGCCAGCAGTTACTTTTGGGGAGGAGAGACCCAGTACTTC. J is TRBJ2-5 and V is TRBV6-5; D is possibly TRBD2 (6 bases). The CDR3 contains 14 residues. The V and J ends lost 1 base and 4 bases respectively, with 10 bases between them. Germline V gene data show CDR1 as MNHEY and CDR2 as SVGAGI.

The CDR3 protein is CAISGTSAQETQYF. CDR3 bases: TGTGCCATCAGTGGGACTAGTGCCCAAGAGACCCAGTACTTC. This chain joins TRBV10-3 and TRBJ2-5; 7 positions agree with TRBD2. V lost 4 bases and J lost 1; bases outside the gene matches: 3. There are 14 residues in the CDR3. Per the germline V gene, CDR1 is ENHRY and CDR2 is SYGVKD.

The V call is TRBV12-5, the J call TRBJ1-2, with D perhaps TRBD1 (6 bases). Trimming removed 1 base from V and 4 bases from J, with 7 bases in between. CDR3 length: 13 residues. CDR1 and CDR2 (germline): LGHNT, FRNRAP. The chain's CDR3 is CASGLGQAYGYTF. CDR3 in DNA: TGTGCTAGTGGTTTGGGACAGGCCTATGGCTACACCTTC.

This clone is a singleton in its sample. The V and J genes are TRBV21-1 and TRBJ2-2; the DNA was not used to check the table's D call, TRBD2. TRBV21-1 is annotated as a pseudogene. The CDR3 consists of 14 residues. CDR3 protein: CASSKGRTTGELFF. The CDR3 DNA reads TGTGCCAGCAGCAAAGGGAGGACCACCGGGGAGCTGTTTTTT.

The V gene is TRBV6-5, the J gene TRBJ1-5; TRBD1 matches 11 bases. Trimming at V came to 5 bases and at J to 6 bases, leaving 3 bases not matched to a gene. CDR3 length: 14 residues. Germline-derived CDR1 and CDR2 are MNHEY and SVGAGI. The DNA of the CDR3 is TGTGCCAGCAGTAGGACAGGGGGCGGTCAGCCCCAGCATTTT. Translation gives CASSRTGGGQPQHF.

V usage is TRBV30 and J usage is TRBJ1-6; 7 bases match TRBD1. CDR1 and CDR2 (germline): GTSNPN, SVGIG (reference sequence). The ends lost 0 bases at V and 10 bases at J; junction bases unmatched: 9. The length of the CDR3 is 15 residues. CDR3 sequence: CAWSVGQPFESPLHF. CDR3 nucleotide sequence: TGTGCCTGGAGTGTGGGACAGCCCTTCGAATCACCCCTCCACTTT.

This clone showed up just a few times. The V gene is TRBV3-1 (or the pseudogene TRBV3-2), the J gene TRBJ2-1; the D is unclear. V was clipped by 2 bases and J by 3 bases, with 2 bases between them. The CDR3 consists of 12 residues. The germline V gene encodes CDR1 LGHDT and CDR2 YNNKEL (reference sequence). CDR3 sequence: CASSQYYNEQFF. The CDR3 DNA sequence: TGTGCCAGCAGCCAATACTACAATGAGCAGTTCTTC.

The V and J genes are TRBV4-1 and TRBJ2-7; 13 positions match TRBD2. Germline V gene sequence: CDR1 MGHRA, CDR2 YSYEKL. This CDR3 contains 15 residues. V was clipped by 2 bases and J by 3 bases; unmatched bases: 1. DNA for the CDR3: TGCGCCAGCAGCCAAACTAGCGGGAGGGTCTACGAGCAGTACTTC. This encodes CASSQTSGRVYEQYF.

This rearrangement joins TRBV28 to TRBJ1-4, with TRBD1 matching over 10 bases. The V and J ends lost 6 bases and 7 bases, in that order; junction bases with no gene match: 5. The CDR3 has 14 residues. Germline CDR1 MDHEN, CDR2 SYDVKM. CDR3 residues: CASRPGTGVEKLFF. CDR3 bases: TGTGCCAGCAGACCCGGGACAGGGGTTGAAAAACTGTTTTTT.

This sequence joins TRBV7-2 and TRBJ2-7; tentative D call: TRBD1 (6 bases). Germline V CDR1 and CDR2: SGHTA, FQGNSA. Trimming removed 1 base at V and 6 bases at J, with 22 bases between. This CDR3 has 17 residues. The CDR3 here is CASSLDMEWRQTGEQYF. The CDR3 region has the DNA TGTGCCAGCAGCTTAGATATGGAGTGGCGTCAGACAGGCGAGCAGTACTTC.